These T cell receptor beta chains were read from a single sample in a study of shared clonotypes between healthy human individuals. Sequencing was performed with immunoSEQ multiplex PCR; in TCRdb, only in-frame clones are kept and a portion is missing. Among around 2.1 million clones listed, under 95% were seen once. The sequenced sample was naive CD8+ T cells from PBMCs. The receptors shown here come from a man aged 18 to 30 in good health. Some clones in this sample may be carry-over from other donors' samples. Each CDR3 is given with its conserved first and last residue. Each record gives: V gene, J gene, CDR3 protein.

V gene: TRBV28; J gene: TRBJ2-5; CDR3 protein: CASSSPSGIEETQYF
V gene: TRBV5-6; J gene: TRBJ2-7; CDR3 protein: CASSGGRSYEQYF
V gene: TRBV9; J gene: TRBJ2-3; CDR3 protein: CASSVAQGTSGTDTQYF
V gene: TRBV25-1; J gene: TRBJ2-1; CDR3 protein: CASTGYNEQFF
V gene: TRBV6-5; J gene: TRBJ2-7; CDR3 protein: CASSYGGRPNYEQYF
V gene: TRBV5-1; J gene: TRBJ2-1; CDR3 protein: CASSIPTSGSENEQFF
V gene: TRBV5-1; J gene: TRBJ1-2; CDR3 protein: CASSLEKGGHYGYTF
V gene: TRBV29-1; J gene: TRBJ2-1; CDR3 protein: CSVNRVNYNEQFF
V gene: TRBV6-5; J gene: TRBJ1-4; CDR3 protein: CASSYSNRYNEKLFF
V gene: TRBV4-3; J gene: TRBJ2-1; CDR3 protein: CASSQKSPQKINEQFF
V gene: TRBV30; J gene: TRBJ1-2; CDR3 protein: CAWGPVVRPGHQPFNYGYTF
V gene: TRBV7-7; J gene: TRBJ1-4; CDR3 protein: CASSLVWGEPSTNEKLFF
V gene: TRBV29-1; J gene: TRBJ2-1; CDR3 protein: CSVVGGGIFSYNEQFF
V gene: TRBV19; J gene: TRBJ1-1; CDR3 protein: CASSATGGWTEAFF
V gene: TRBV29-1; J gene: TRBJ1-2; CDR3 protein: CSGGDVYGYTF
V gene: TRBV7-9; J gene: TRBJ2-3; CDR3 protein: CASSSLRGDTQYF
V gene: TRBV6-5; J gene: TRBJ2-7; CDR3 protein: CASSWGRDYEQYF
V gene: TRBV29-1; J gene: TRBJ2-7; CDR3 protein: CSVEGATSGIYYEQYF
V gene: TRBV9; J gene: TRBJ2-7; CDR3 protein: CASSVDGSAPEQYF
V gene: TRBV7-7; J gene: TRBJ2-2; CDR3 protein: CASSGSSGELFF
V gene: TRBV7-3; J gene: TRBJ2-5; CDR3 protein: CASSPSGRASETQYF
V gene: TRBV7-2; J gene: TRBJ2-1; CDR3 protein: CASSLYSGPYNEQFF
V gene: TRBV27; J gene: TRBJ2-7; CDR3 protein: CASSLSVTYEQYF
V gene: TRBV25-1; J gene: TRBJ2-2; CDR3 protein: CASSESEGPGELFF